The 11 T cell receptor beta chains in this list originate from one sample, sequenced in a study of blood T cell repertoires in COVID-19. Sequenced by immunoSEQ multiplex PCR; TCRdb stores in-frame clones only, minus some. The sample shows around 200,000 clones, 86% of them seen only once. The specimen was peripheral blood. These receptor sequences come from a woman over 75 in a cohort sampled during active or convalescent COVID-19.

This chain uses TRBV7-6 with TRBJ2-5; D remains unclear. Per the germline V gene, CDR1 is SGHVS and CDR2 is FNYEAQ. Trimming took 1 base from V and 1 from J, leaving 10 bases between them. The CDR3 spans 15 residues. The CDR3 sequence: CASSLVAAGQETQYF. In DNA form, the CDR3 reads TGTGCCAGCAGCTTAGTCGCTGCAGGCCAAGAGACCCAGTACTTC.

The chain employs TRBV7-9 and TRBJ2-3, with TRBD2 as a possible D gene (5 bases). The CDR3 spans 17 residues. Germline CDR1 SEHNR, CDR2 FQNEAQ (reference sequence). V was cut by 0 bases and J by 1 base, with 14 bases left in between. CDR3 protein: CASSLARVAWGTDTQYF. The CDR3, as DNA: TGTGCCAGCAGCTTAGCGCGGGTAGCTTGGGGCACAGATACGCAGTATTTT.

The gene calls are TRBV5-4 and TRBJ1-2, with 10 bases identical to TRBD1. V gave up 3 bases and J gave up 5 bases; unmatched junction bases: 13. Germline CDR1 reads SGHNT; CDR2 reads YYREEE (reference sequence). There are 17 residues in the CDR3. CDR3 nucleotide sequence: TGTGCCAGCAGCTCGCCGACAGGGGGCAGTTCTGCGTATGGCTACACCTTC. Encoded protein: CASSSPTGGSSAYGYTF.

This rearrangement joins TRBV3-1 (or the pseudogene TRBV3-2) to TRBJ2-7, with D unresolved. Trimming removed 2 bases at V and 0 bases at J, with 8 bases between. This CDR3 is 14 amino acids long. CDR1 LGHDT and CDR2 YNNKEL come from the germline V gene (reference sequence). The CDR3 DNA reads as TGTGCCAGCAGCCAACCCGTCCTCTCCTACGAGCAGTACGTC. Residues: CASSQPVLSYEQYV.

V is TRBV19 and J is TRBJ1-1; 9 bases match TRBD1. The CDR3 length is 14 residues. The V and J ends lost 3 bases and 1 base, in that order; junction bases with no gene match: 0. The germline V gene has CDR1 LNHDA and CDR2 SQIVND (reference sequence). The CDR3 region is CASSMGQGNTEAFF. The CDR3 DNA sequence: TGTGCCAGTAGTATGGGACAGGGGAACACTGAAGCTTTCTTT.

CDR3 residues: CASSQAIRSGGNQPQHF. For the CDR3, the DNA is TGCGCCAGCAGCCAGGCGATCCGGAGCGGTGGCAATCAGCCCCAGCATTTT. V usage is TRBV4-1 and J usage is TRBJ1-5, with D uncertain. The germline V and J ends were trimmed by 3 bases and 2 bases, with 17 bases remaining between them. The germline V gene encodes CDR1 MGHRA and CDR2 YSYEKL. This CDR3 comprises 17 residues.

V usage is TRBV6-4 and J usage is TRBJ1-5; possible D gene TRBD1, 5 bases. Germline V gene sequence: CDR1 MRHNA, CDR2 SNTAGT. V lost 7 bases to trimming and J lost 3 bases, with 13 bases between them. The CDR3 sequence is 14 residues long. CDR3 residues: CASITYRPNQPQHF. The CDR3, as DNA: TGTGCCAGCATAACGTACAGGCCCAATCAGCCCCAGCATTTT.

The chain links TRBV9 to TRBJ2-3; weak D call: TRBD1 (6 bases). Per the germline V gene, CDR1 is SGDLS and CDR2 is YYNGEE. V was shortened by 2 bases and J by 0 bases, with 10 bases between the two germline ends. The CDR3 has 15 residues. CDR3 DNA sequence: TGTGCCAGCAGCGTGGGGGCAGGGAGCACAGATACGCAGTATTTT. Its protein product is CASSVGAGSTDTQYF.

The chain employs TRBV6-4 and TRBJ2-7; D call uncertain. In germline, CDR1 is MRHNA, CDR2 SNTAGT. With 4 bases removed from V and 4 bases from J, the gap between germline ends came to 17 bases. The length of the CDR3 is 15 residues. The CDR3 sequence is CASSVEDRMIYEQYF. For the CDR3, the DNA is TGTGCCAGCAGTGTCGAGGATCGCATGATATACGAGCAGTACTTC.

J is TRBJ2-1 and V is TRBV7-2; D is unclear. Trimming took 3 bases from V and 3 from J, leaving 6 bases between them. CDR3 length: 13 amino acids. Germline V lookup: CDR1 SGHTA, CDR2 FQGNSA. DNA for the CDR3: TGTGCCAGCAGCTTGTCAATCTACAATGAGCAGTTCTTC. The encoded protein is CASSLSIYNEQFF.

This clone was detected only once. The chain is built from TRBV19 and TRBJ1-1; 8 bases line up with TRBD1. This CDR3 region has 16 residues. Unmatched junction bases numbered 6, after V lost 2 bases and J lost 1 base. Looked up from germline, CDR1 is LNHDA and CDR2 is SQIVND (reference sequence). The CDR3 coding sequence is TGTGCCAGTAGTATACCTGGCAGGGGGCAGAACACTGAAGCTTTCTTT. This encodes CASSIPGRGQNTEAFF.